This TCR beta chain comes out of a study of blood T cells in healthy people across ages. V lost 2 bases, J lost 0 bases, and 8 bases stayed unmatched. This CDR3 contains 17 residues. Germline CDR1 LNHNV, CDR2 YYDKDF (reference sequence). The second PCR ran about 6 to 12 cycles with a sample-barcoded 5' primer and J-beta primers. A 12-random-nucleotide template-switch adaptor tagged each cDNA molecule. One entry per CDR3 protein results from TCRdb running MiXCR on the 5' RACE reads. In the table there are fewer than 950,000 distinct CDR3 sequences, about 37% of which are singletons. The total RNA that was extracted per sample amounted to at least 5 micrograms.

The receptor comes from a man younger than 30 in good health. V gene TRBV15 combines with J gene TRBJ2-3; 7 bases line up with TRBD2. Sequenced: blood. CDR3 nucleotides: TGTGCCACCAGCAGACGGACTCAGCGGGGTAGCACAGATACGCAGTATTTT. This gives the protein CATSRRTQRGSTDTQYF.